Shown below are 31 T cell receptor beta chains from a single sample sequenced in a study of human T cells and chemical hapten exposure. TCRdb independently ran MiXCR on the RACE reads; one entry per CDR3 protein. The repertoire holds roughly 380,000 distinct CDR3 sequences, roughly 5% seen once, with just over 2.5% in the top ten. Documented time point: pre-sensitization, week 0. Treatment reported: therapeutic diphenylcyclopropenone sensitization with weekly scalp DPC. The material was whole blood, obtained in connection with sensitization to the hapten diphenylcyclopropenone (DPC). These TCRs come from a woman between 45 and 60 years old with alopecia areata. Some clones in this sample may be carry-over from other donors' samples.

This clonotype was counted at least ten times. The rearrangement uses TRBV29-1 and TRBJ2-1; D remains unclear. CDR3 length: 15 amino acids. V shed 3 bases and J shed 0 bases, with 12 bases lying between them. Germline CDR1 is SQVTM and CDR2 is ANQGSEA. CDR3 bases: TGCAGCGTTGACGGGCAGGAGAGCTCCTACAATGAGCAGTTCTTC. Its translation: CSVDGQESSYNEQFF.

This sequence joins TRBV6-5 and TRBJ2-1; D is possibly TRBD2 (5 bases). The germline CDR1 and CDR2 sequences are MNHEY and SVGAGI. Trimming shortened V by 10 bases and J by 4 bases, and 14 bases separated the two germline ends. The length of the CDR3 is 13 residues. The DNA of the CDR3 is TGTGCCACCCGCCCCGGGAATTACAATGAGCAGTTCTTC. Translating it yields CATRPGNYNEQFF.

This clonotype was counted ten times or more. This chain connects TRBV4-2 to TRBJ2-3; 7 bases align to TRBD1. The CDR3 consists of 14 residues. V lost 2 bases and J lost 5; bases outside the gene matches: 4. CDR1 and CDR2 from the germline V gene are LGHNA and YNFKEQ. CDR3 in amino acids: CASSQTGARDTQYF. CDR3 DNA: TGTGCCAGCAGCCAAACAGGGGCGAGAGATACGCAGTATTTT.

Many counts were recorded for this clonotype. The V and J genes are TRBV27 and TRBJ2-7; TRBD1 might be the D (5 bases). The CDR3 contains 14 residues. Trimming cost V 5 bases and J 4 bases, with 15 bases left between them. Germline CDR1 is MNHEY and CDR2 is SMNVEV (reference sequence). CDR3 in amino acids: CASSPTGSLYEQYF. The DNA of the CDR3 is TGTGCCAGCAGTCCCACAGGCTCCCTATACGAGCAGTACTTC.

This clonotype was found many times. The V call is TRBV27, the J call TRBJ2-7; the D gene is possibly TRBD1 (5 bases). The V gene lost 3 bases and the J gene lost 0 bases, with 9 bases spanning the gap. Germline CDR1 reads MNHEY; CDR2 reads SMNVEV (reference sequence). The length of the CDR3 is 14 residues. Here the CDR3 DNA reads TGTGCCAGCAGTTTTGCCCAGGGCTCCTACGAGCAGTACTTC. Encoded protein: CASSFAQGSYEQYF.

The sample holds many counts of this clonotype. V and J are TRBV27 and TRBJ1-1; D remains unclear. The germline V gene has CDR1 MNHEY and CDR2 SMNVEV (reference sequence). The CDR3 totals 13 residues. V was cut by 4 bases and J by 0 bases, with 6 bases left in between. The CDR3 bases are TGTGCCAGCAGTTCCACCATGAACACTGAAGCTTTCTTT. Encoded protein: CASSSTMNTEAFF.

The CDR3 protein is CSATDGTAHDGELFF. CDR3 DNA sequence: TGCAGTGCTACGGACGGGACAGCACATGACGGGGAGCTGTTTTTT. This chain uses TRBV20-1 with TRBJ2-2; TRBD1 agrees at 7 bases. Per germline, CDR1 DFQATT and CDR2 SNEGSKA (reference sequence). The CDR3 has 15 residues. Trimming cost V 4 bases and J 7 bases; bases outside gene matches: 12.

J is TRBJ1-2 and V is TRBV5-4; D uncertain. Deletions cut 1 base from V and 3 bases from J, with 13 bases between. The CDR3 has 15 residues. CDR1 and CDR2 from the germline V gene are SGHNT and YYREEE (reference sequence). The CDR3 coding sequence is TGTGCCAGCAGCTTGTCATACGGGGATCACTATGGCTACACCTTC. It specifies CASSLSYGDHYGYTF. The full variable domain, rest sourced from reference TRBV5-4 and TRBJ1-2, is ETGVTQSPTHLIKTRGQQVTLRCSSQSGHNTVSWYQQALGQGPQFIFQYYREEENGRGNFPPRFSGLQFPNYSSELNVNALELDDSALYLCASSLSYGDHYGYTFGSGTRLTVV.

This clonotype was recorded many times. The chain is built from TRBV11-2 and TRBJ2-7, with unresolved D. This CDR3 region has 13 residues. Trimming left V 3 bases short and J 3 bases short, with 9 bases between. In germline, CDR1 is SGHAT, CDR2 FQNNGV. The CDR3 protein is CASSFGTFYEQYF. CDR3 sequence (DNA): TGTGCCAGCAGCTTCGGCACTTTCTACGAGCAGTACTTC.

Only a few counts were recorded for this clonotype. The chain uses TRBV9 and TRBJ1-1; a possible D gene is TRBD1 (6 bases). Germline V gene data show CDR1 as SGDLS and CDR2 as YYNGEE. Trimming took 4 bases from V and 1 from J, leaving 14 bases between them. The CDR3 is made up of 15 amino acids. CDR3 sequence (DNA): TGTGCCAGCAGCCACGGTGCGGGGGCGAACACTGAAGCTTTCTTT. This codes for CASSHGAGANTEAFF.

This clonotype was observed a few times. The chain has TRBV7-9 and TRBJ2-5; TRBD1 aligns across 8 bases. Trimming removed 4 bases from V and 1 base from J; junction bases left unmatched: 5. This CDR3 is 15 amino acids long. Looked up from germline, CDR1 is SEHNR and CDR2 is FQNEAQ (reference sequence). CDR3 in DNA: TGTGCCAGCAGCTCGGGCGACAGGGGCCAAGAGACCCAGTACTTC. Translating gives CASSSGDRGQETQYF.

Concerning this clonotype: Its ends do not fully match the called genes, so a read error is possible. The chain recombines TRBV18 with TRBJ2-7; D could derive from TRBD1 or TRBD2 (5 bases each). The CDR3 covers 13 residues. From germline, CDR1 is KGHSH and CDR2 LQKENI. The chain's CDR3 is CASSPRDRYERYF. The CDR3 region has the DNA TGTGCCAGCTCACCTCGGGACCGGTACGAGCGGTACTTC.

There are many counts of this clonotype. The rearrangement joins TRBV7-2 to TRBJ1-6; D is possibly TRBD1 (5 bases). The germline V gene encodes CDR1 SGHTA and CDR2 FQGNSA. This CDR3 is 15 amino acids long. The V end lost 5 bases, the J end lost 5 bases, and 13 bases lay between the germline ends. The CDR3 nucleotides are TGTGCCAGCAGCCCCTTAGCAGGGAATAATTCACCCCTCCACTTT. Translation: CASSPLAGNNSPLHF.

The V call is TRBV4-3, the J call TRBJ1-3; unclear D gene. Germline values: CDR1 LGHNA, CDR2 YSLEER. Trimming removed 1 base from V and 0 bases from J, with 7 bases in between. This CDR3 contains 15 residues. The CDR3 coding sequence is TGCGCCAGCAGCCAAGTTGCAGGCTCTGGAAACACCATATATTTT. Translating it yields CASSQVAGSGNTIYF.

The chain has TRBV20-1 and TRBJ1-5, with 7 nucleotides matching TRBD1. Germline values: CDR1 DFQATT, CDR2 SNEGSKA (reference sequence). J gave up 3 bases and V 4 bases, and 6 bases lay outside the gene matches. The CDR3 contains 14 residues. The DNA of the CDR3 is TGCAGTGCTACCCTGGACAGGACCAATCAGCCCCAGCATTTT. Protein: CSATLDRTNQPQHF.

DNA of the CDR3: TGCAGTGCTAGAGAACCCACGGCAGCTTATGGCTACACCTTC. This encodes CSAREPTAAYGYTF. The chain is built from TRBV20-1 and TRBJ1-2, with D unclear. Trimming removed 0 bases from V and 5 bases from J, with 13 bases in between. The CDR3 spans 14 residues. CDR1 is DFQATT and CDR2 is SNEGSKA in the germline V gene (reference sequence).

The rearrangement links TRBV7-2 to TRBJ2-3; possible D gene TRBD1, 6 bases. The germline V and J ends were trimmed by 3 bases and 2 bases, with 15 bases remaining between them. The CDR3 has 16 amino acids. Per the germline V gene, CDR1 is SGHTA and CDR2 is FQGNSA. CDR3 in amino acids: CASSFPRQVLTDTQYF. The CDR3 nucleotides read TGTGCCAGCAGCTTTCCCCGACAGGTTCTCACAGATACGCAGTATTTT.

The chain employs TRBV13 and TRBJ1-1; D might be TRBD1 (5 bases). Germline CDR1 PRHDT, CDR2 FYEKMQ (reference sequence). Trimming took off 2 bases at V and 6 bases at J, with 13 bases between the two ends. CDR3 length: 14 residues. This CDR3 reads CASSLMQGWAEAFF. CDR3 nucleotide sequence: TGTGCCAGCAGCTTAATGCAGGGCTGGGCTGAAGCTTTCTTT.

This rearrangement joins TRBV7-9 to TRBJ1-4; D remains ambiguous. V was cut by 1 base and J by 4 bases, with 7 bases left in between. The CDR3 sequence is 14 residues long. Germline lookup yields CDR1 SEHNR and CDR2 FQNEAQ (reference sequence). The CDR3 bases are TGTGCCAGCAGCTTAGATACGGTTAATGAAAAACTGTTTTTT. Protein product: CASSLDTVNEKLFF.

This clonotype was picked up a small number of times. The chain employs TRBV4-1 and TRBJ1-1; D might be TRBD1 (5 bases). V was cut by 3 bases and J by 7 bases, with 12 bases left in between. The germline V gene encodes CDR1 MGHRA and CDR2 YSYEKL. This CDR3 is 13 amino acids long. This CDR3 reads CASSHLGQGEAFF. The CDR3 region has the DNA TGCGCCAGCAGCCATTTGGGGCAGGGTGAAGCTTTCTTT.

V and J are TRBV9 and TRBJ2-6, with D possibly matching TRBD1 (6 bases). Germline assignment: CDR1 SGDLS and CDR2 YYNGEE. Trimming stripped 4 bases from V and 0 bases from J, with 11 bases between. The CDR3 is made up of 16 amino acids. As DNA, the CDR3 is TGTGCCAGCAGCATCGACAGGCACTCTGGGGCCAACGTCCTGACTTTC. Its protein product is CASSIDRHSGANVLTF.

The chain uses TRBV5-1 and TRBJ2-2; 12 nucleotides agree with TRBD2. There are 18 residues in the CDR3. Germline CDR1 and CDR2: SGHRS and YFSETQ. The V and J ends lost 4 bases and 5 bases, in that order; junction bases with no gene match: 12. The CDR3 nucleotides read TGCGCCAGCAGCCACCAAGTGACTAGCGGGAGTAGTACCGGGGAGCTGTTTTTT. Translating gives CASSHQVTSGSSTGELFF.

The chain combines TRBV5-6 with TRBJ1-4; 7 positions agree with TRBD1. CDR3 size: 16 residues. CDR1 SGHDT and CDR2 YYEEEE come from the germline V gene. J was trimmed by 7 bases and V by 4 bases; bases with no gene match: 13. Written as DNA, the CDR3 is TGTGCCAGCAGCGCGGACAGGATCGAAGGGAGTGAAAAACTGTTTTTT. This encodes CASSADRIEGSEKLFF.

V is TRBV15 and J is TRBJ2-3, with 12 bases fitting TRBD2. CDR3 length: 18 residues. Germline V gives CDR1 LNHNV, CDR2 YYDKDF (reference sequence). Trimming removed 0 bases from V and 3 bases from J; junction bases left unmatched: 7. The CDR3 DNA reads TGTGCCACCAGCAGAGATTTCGGGCTAGCGGGAGGGACAGATACGCAGTATTTT. The encoded protein is CATSRDFGLAGGTDTQYF.

In DNA, the CDR3 is TGTGCCAGCAGCAAATGTCCCGTTGCAACTAATGAAAAACTGTTTTTT. This sequence encodes CASSKCPVATNEKLFF. V gene TRBV21-1 combines with J gene TRBJ1-4; TRBD1, the D gene given by the table, was not confirmed from the DNA. TRBV21-1 is recorded as a pseudogene. This CDR3 has 16 amino acids.

This clonotype was seen a handful of times. The genes are TRBV5-6 and TRBJ2-5; unclear D gene. CDR3 size: 14 residues. Germline assignment: CDR1 SGHDT and CDR2 YYEEEE. V shed 0 bases and J shed 1 base, with 7 bases lying between them. CDR3 loop: CASSLVELQETQYF. The DNA of the CDR3 is TGTGCCAGCAGCTTGGTGGAGCTCCAAGAGACCCAGTACTTC. Drawing the rest from reference TRBV5-6 and TRBJ2-5, the complete variable domain is DAGVTQSPTHLIKTRGQQVTLRCSPKSGHDTVSWYQQALGQGPQFIFQYYEEEERQRGNFPDRFSGHQFPNYSSELNVNALLLGDSALYLCASSLVELQETQYFGPGTRLLVL.

This clonotype was counted a few times. The rearrangement joins TRBV2 to TRBJ1-5, with 9 bases aligning to TRBD1. J gave up 3 bases and V 8 bases, and 5 bases lay outside the gene matches. The CDR3 has 14 residues. Germline loops: CDR1 SNHLY, CDR2 FYNNEI. CDR3 in DNA: TGTGCCAGCGGCCGGGACAGGGTCAATCAGCCCCAGCATTTT. Protein product: CASGRDRVNQPQHF.

This clonotype was counted between two and nine times. The J gene is TRBJ2-3, the V gene TRBV4-2; D is possibly TRBD2 (7 bases). Germline V CDR1 and CDR2: LGHNA, YNFKEQ. V was cut by 2 bases and J by 1 base, with 13 bases left in between. This CDR3 is 16 amino acids long. The CDR3 spells CASSQRGGAGTDTQYF. The CDR3 nucleotides read TGTGCCAGCAGCCAAAGAGGGGGGGCCGGCACAGATACGCAGTATTTT.

The rearrangement links TRBV18 to TRBJ2-6, with 7 bases aligning to TRBD1. CDR1 and CDR2 from the germline V gene are KGHSH and LQKENI. V lost 3 bases, J lost 3 bases, and 17 bases stayed unmatched. The CDR3 covers 20 residues. The CDR3 loop reads CASSPVVGTGDLFGANVLTF. CDR3 nucleotide sequence: TGTGCCAGCTCACCGGTTGTGGGAACAGGGGACCTCTTTGGGGCCAACGTCCTGACTTTC.

In this sample, this clonotype turned up many times. The V call is TRBV29-1, the J call TRBJ2-1; possibly TRBD2 for D (5 bases). Germline V lookup: CDR1 SQVTM, CDR2 ANQGSEA. The CDR3 totals 13 residues. The V gene lost 2 bases and the J gene lost 4 bases, with 9 bases spanning the gap. As DNA, the CDR3 is TGCAGCGTTGAACTAGCAGAATACAATGAGCAGTTCTTC. Its translation is CSVELAEYNEQFF.

This clonotype was seen a handful of times. The V call is TRBV12-3 or TRBV12-4, the J call TRBJ1-2; D is uncertain. V was shortened by 7 bases and J by 4 bases, with 13 bases between the two germline ends. This CDR3 region has 13 residues. The CDR3 nucleotides read TGTGCCAGCACCCCGTCGGTCGGCTATGGCTACACCTTC. It specifies CASTPSVGYGYTF.